The next 21 T cell receptor beta chains were all read from a single sample in a study of human T cells and chemical hapten exposure. Noted time point: patch test 1, 2 weeks after DPC sensitization. The treatment was: therapeutic diphenylcyclopropenone sensitization with weekly scalp DPC. TCRdb called the RACE reads again in MiXCR, with one record for every CDR3 protein. In the table there are nearly 350,000 distinct CDR3 sequences, approximately 6.3% of which are singletons. The sequencing here drew on whole blood, taken in connection with sensitization to the hapten diphenylcyclopropenone (DPC). These receptors were collected from a woman aged 18-29 years with alopecia areata. Some clones in this sample may be carry-over from other donors' samples.

This clonotype was counted at least ten times. The rearrangement uses TRBV12-3 or TRBV12-4 and TRBJ1-1; no reliable D call. The CDR3 contains 13 residues. V lost 4 bases and J lost 3, with 9 bases in between. The CDR3 nucleotides read TGTGCCAGCAGTTCGGTCGGGGACACTGAAGCTTTCTTT. Amino acid sequence: CASSSVGDTEAFF.

J is TRBJ2-5 and V is TRBV4-3, with 9 bases identical to TRBD2. Germline values: CDR1 LGHNA, CDR2 YSLEER. J was trimmed by 5 bases and V by 5 bases; bases with no gene match: 9. The CDR3 is made up of 15 amino acids. CDR3 protein: CASSNIAGVVETQYF. In DNA form, the CDR3 reads TGCGCCAGCAGCAACATAGCGGGGGTGGTGGAGACCCAGTACTTC.

This clonotype was seen a few times. The chain is built from TRBV3-1 and TRBJ2-7; TRBD1 aligns across 9 bases. Germline values: CDR1 LGHDT, CDR2 YNNKEL (reference sequence). CDR3 length: 14 residues. The V gene end was trimmed by 4 bases and the J gene end by 6 bases; junction bases not matched to a gene: 7. The CDR3 coding sequence is TGTGCCAGCAGCCCCGGGACAGGGATGTTCGAGCAGTACTTC. This encodes CASSPGTGMFEQYF.

This clonotype has more than one count but fewer than ten. The chain carries TRBV2 and TRBJ2-7; no clear D. V was pared by 6 bases and J by 2 bases, with 14 bases between. Germline CDR1 reads SNHLY; CDR2 reads FYNNEI. The CDR3 is 14 amino acids. The DNA for the CDR3 is TGTGCCAGCAGGGCTCGGGCGGCGCCCTACGAGCAGTACTTC. Its protein is CASRARAAPYEQYF.

A few counts support this clonotype. DNA of the CDR3: TGTGCCATCAGTGATTGGGGGGGCGAGCAGTACTTC. Its protein is CAISDWGGEQYF. This chain uses TRBV10-3 with TRBJ2-7, with 7 bases that match TRBD2. After removal of 3 bases from V and 6 bases from J, the junction contained 2 bases not matched to a gene. This CDR3 has 12 residues. In germline, CDR1 is ENHRY, CDR2 SYGVKD.

The chain links TRBV6-6 to TRBJ2-7, with a tentative D call TRBD1 (7 bases). Germline V gives CDR1 MNHNY, CDR2 SVGAGI (reference sequence). CDR3 length: 13 residues. With 2 bases removed from V and 6 bases from J, the gap between germline ends came to 11 bases. The CDR3 DNA reads as TGTGCCAGCAGTTACGTCCAGGGGGGCGAGCAGTACTTC. This codes for CASSYVQGGEQYF.

This clonotype was seen repeatedly, ten times or more. This sequence joins TRBV29-1 and TRBJ2-6; D tentatively fits TRBD1 or TRBD2 (5 bases each). In germline, CDR1 is SQVTM, CDR2 ANQGSEA. V was shortened by 4 bases and J by 17 bases, with 15 bases between the two germline ends. The CDR3 sequence is 11 residues long. The CDR3 DNA reads as TGCAGCGTTGGCACAGGATGGGGGTTGACTTTC. Amino acid sequence: CSVGTGWGLTF.

This clonotype was found many times. The chain has TRBV6-6 and TRBJ2-7; 13 bases are shared with TRBD2. The CDR3 loop spans 15 amino acids. V dropped 7 bases and J dropped 5; count of bases not matched to a gene: 8. In germline, CDR1 is MNHNY, CDR2 SVGAGI (reference sequence). The CDR3 region is CASTTLAGGPHEQYF. The CDR3 region has the DNA TGTGCCAGCACCACACTAGCGGGGGGGCCCCACGAGCAGTACTTC.

The genes are TRBV5-4 and TRBJ1-4, with D possibly being TRBD1 (5 bases). The CDR3 consists of 16 residues. Trimming took 3 bases from V and 0 from J, leaving 12 bases between them. CDR1 SGHNT and CDR2 YYREEE come from the germline V gene (reference sequence). Written as DNA, the CDR3 is TGTGCCAGCAGCTCGAGCCAGACAGCAACTAATGAAAAACTGTTTTTT. It yields the protein CASSSSQTATNEKLFF.

The sample holds a few counts of this clonotype. The chain joins TRBV5-4 to TRBJ2-3, with 8 nucleotides matching TRBD1. Germline assignment: CDR1 SGHNT and CDR2 YYREEE (reference sequence). V trimming: 4 bases; J trimming: 2 bases; junction bases outside the gene matches: 9. CDR3 length equals 16 residues. The CDR3 DNA is TGTGCCAGCAGCCCCTCGCTGGGACAGGACACAGATACGCAGTATTTT. It encodes CASSPSLGQDTDTQYF.

With respect to this clonotype: One end of the junction fails to match germline, which may point to a read error. The J gene is TRBJ1-3, the V gene TRBV7-7, with 10 positions matching TRBD1. This CDR3 region has 16 residues. Looked up from germline, CDR1 is SSHAT and CDR2 is FNYEAQ (reference sequence). The CDR3 is CASSPDRGRGRNTIYF. The DNA of the CDR3 is TGTGCTAGCAGCCCAGACAGGGGGCGCGGACGAAACACCATATATTTT.

This clonotype was seen only a few times. This chain uses TRBV28 with TRBJ2-1; TRBD2 matches at 10 bases. The V gene end was trimmed by 3 bases and the J gene end by 4 bases; junction bases not matched to a gene: 6. Germline assignment: CDR1 MDHEN and CDR2 SYDVKM. The CDR3 totals 16 residues. The CDR3 here is CASSFPLAGEYNEQFF. In nucleotides, the CDR3 is TGTGCCAGCAGTTTTCCCCTAGCGGGGGAATACAATGAGCAGTTCTTC. The whole variable domain, filled in from reference TRBV28 and TRBJ2-1, reads DVKVTQSSRYLVKRTGEKVFLECVQDMDHENMFWYRQDPGLGLRLIYFSYDVKMKEKGDIPEGYSVSREKKERFSLILESASTNQTSMYLCASSFPLAGEYNEQFFGPGTRLTVL.

CDR3 protein: CASSQDLRGPTNEKLFF. The CDR3 DNA sequence: TGCGCCAGCAGCCAAGATCTAAGGGGCCCAACTAATGAAAAACTGTTTTTT. The chain carries TRBV4-3 and TRBJ1-4; possible D gene TRBD1, 5 bases. The CDR3 runs to 17 residues. Per germline, CDR1 LGHNA and CDR2 YSLEER. V was clipped by 0 bases and J by 0 bases, with 11 bases between them.

This clonotype was seen repeatedly, ten times or more. The chain couples TRBV7-8 to TRBJ2-1; possibly TRBD1 or TRBD2 for D (6 bases each). Germline CDR1 and CDR2: SGHVS and FQNEAQ. The CDR3 runs 15 residues. The V end lost 3 bases, the J end lost 4 bases, and 13 bases lay between the germline ends. The DNA of the CDR3 is TGTGCCAGCAGCTTTCGGGGGCCGTCTTACAATGAGCAGTTCTTC. This codes for CASSFRGPSYNEQFF. The variable domain in full, with the rest retrieved from reference TRBV7-8 and TRBJ2-1, is GAGVSQSPRYKVAKRGQDVALRCDPISGHVSLFWYQQALGQGPEFLTYFQNEAQLDKSGLPSDRFFAERPEGSVSTLKIQRTQQEDSAVYLCASSFRGPSYNEQFFGPGTRLTVL.

The chain is built from TRBV12-3 or TRBV12-4 and TRBJ1-6; a weak D match, TRBD1 (6 bases). This CDR3 spans 14 amino acids. Trimming pared 6 bases from V and 5 bases from J, leaving 11 bases between. The CDR3 DNA reads as TGTGCCAGCAGACTGACAGGCCATAATTCACCCCTCCACTTT. This codes for CASRLTGHNSPLHF.

This clonotype was detected ten times or more. V gene TRBV12-3 or TRBV12-4 combines with J gene TRBJ2-3; no firm D call. Trimming took 1 base from V and 7 from J, leaving 3 bases between them. There are 11 residues in the CDR3. In nucleotides, the CDR3 is TGTGCCAGCAGTTTAGGGTATACGCAGTATTTT. Translating it yields CASSLGYTQYF.

The chain uses TRBV4-3 and TRBJ2-7, with D tentatively TRBD2 (6 bases). This CDR3 has 15 amino acids. With 0 bases removed from V and 2 bases from J, the gap between germline ends came to 11 bases. Germline V gene sequence: CDR1 LGHNA, CDR2 YSLEER. The CDR3 sequence: CASSQDRGDTYEQYF. The CDR3 coding sequence is TGCGCCAGCAGCCAAGATCGCGGGGATACCTACGAGCAGTACTTC.

V gene TRBV7-2 combines with J gene TRBJ1-2; possibly TRBD1 for D (6 bases). This CDR3 contains 16 residues. Looked up from germline, CDR1 is SGHTA and CDR2 is FQGNSA. Trimming left V 2 bases short and J 1 base short, with 14 bases between. The CDR3 region is CASSLKARQDNYGYTF. In DNA, the CDR3 is TGTGCCAGCAGCTTAAAAGCCCGACAGGATAACTATGGCTACACCTTC.

This clonotype was picked up a small number of times. V is TRBV11-3 and J is TRBJ2-3; D not certain. Germline V gene lookup returns CDR1 SGHNT and CDR2 YENEEA. The CDR3 contains 14 residues. V was cut by 1 base and J by 2 bases, with 7 bases left in between. CDR3 sequence: CASSLGSTTDTQYF. The CDR3 DNA reads TGTGCCAGCAGCTTAGGGAGCACCACAGATACGCAGTATTTT.

In its sample, this clonotype was seen a few times. The genes are TRBV7-9 and TRBJ2-1, with 12 bases identical to TRBD1. CDR3 length: 15 residues. Trimming at V came to 6 bases and at J to 4 bases, leaving 4 bases not matched to a gene. Per the germline V gene, CDR1 is SEHNR and CDR2 is FQNEAQ (reference sequence). In DNA, the CDR3 is TGTGCCAGCAGGGGGACAGGGGGCTCATACAATGAGCAGTTCTTC. Its protein is CASRGTGGSYNEQFF.

This clonotype was found a few times. This sequence joins TRBV4-3 and TRBJ2-2; perhaps TRBD2 as D (6 bases). Trimming pared 0 bases from V and 3 bases from J, leaving 23 bases between. CDR1 is LGHNA, CDR2 YSLEER, per germline. CDR3 size: 20 residues. In DNA form, the CDR3 reads TGCGCCAGCAGCCAAGATATGATTTTAGAGGGAGGACAACACACCGGGGAGCTGTTTTTT. This gives the protein CASSQDMILEGGQHTGELFF.